A selection of T cell receptor beta chains follows, all from one sample in a study of blood T cell repertoires in COVID-19. Produced via immunoSEQ multiplex PCR; TCRdb's table is partial and in-frame only. The table has approximately 280,000 clones, around nine tenths seen once. Sample: peripheral blood. The receptors stem from a man between 35 and 55 years old with acute or convalescent COVID-19. CDR3s include the opening cysteine and the closing phenylalanine or tryptophan. The D gene is left open where the match is weak. Some rows have no size entry. The others give once, few or many, or a class for an expanded clone.

size | J | D | V | length | DNA | CDR3
NA | TRBJ1-2 | TRBD1 | TRBV5-8 | 15 | TGTGCCAGCAGCTTCGGGACAGTGGCCAACTATGGCTACACCTTC | CASSFGTVANYGYTF
NA | TRBJ2-7 | NA | TRBV7-9 | 14 | TGTGCCAGCAGCCCCACCGGTGTTGTTGATGAGCAGTACTTC | CASSPTGVVDEQYF
NA | TRBJ2-3 | TRBD1 | TRBV11-3 | 14 | TGTGCCAGCAGCCCCGGACAGGCCACAGATACGCAGTATTTT | CASSPGQATDTQYF
NA | TRBJ2-1 | TRBD1 | TRBV5-1 | 15 | TGCGCCAGCAGGGGACAGGGGGTATTCTACAATGAGCAGTTCTTC | CASRGQGVFYNEQFF
once | TRBJ2-2 | NA | TRBV29-1 | 14 | TGCAGCGTTGTGATCCAGGGTACCACCGGGGAGCTGTTTTTT | CSVVIQGTTGELFF
few | TRBJ1-1 | NA | TRBV28 | 12 | TGTGCCAGCAGAATAGGGGGCACTGAAGCTTTCTTT | CASRIGGTEAFF
once | TRBJ1-4 | NA | TRBV5-1 | 14 | TGCGCCAGCAGCCCCTCGGGTGGGAATGAAAAACTGTTTTTT | CASSPSGGNEKLFF
once | TRBJ1-1 | TRBD1 | TRBV18 | 15 | TGTGCCAGCTCACCTCGGGCAGGGGGCGGCACTGAAGCTTTCTTT | CASSPRAGGGTEAFF
few | TRBJ1-2 | TRBD1 | TRBV6-5 | 14 | TGTGCCAGCACCACTTCCGGACAGGGGTATGGCTACACCTTC | CASTTSGQGYGYTF
NA | TRBJ2-1 | TRBD1 | TRBV10-3 | 15 | TGTGCCATCAGCCCGGGACAGGGGACCTACAATGAGCAGTTCTTC | CAISPGQGTYNEQFF
once | TRBJ2-3 | NA | TRBV3-1/TRBV3-2 | 14 | TGTGCCAGCAGCCCCCCAGGAGGGACAGATACGCAGTATTTT | CASSPPGGTDTQYF
NA | TRBJ1-1 | NA | TRBV25-1 | 13 | TGTGCCAGCAGTGAAGCCTTAACGGGTGAAGCTTTCTTT | CASSEALTGEAFF
NA | TRBJ1-2 | TRBD1 | TRBV10-3 | 15 | TGTGCCATCGCCTCTCCATTGGGACAGGGTAAACCCTACACCTTC | CAIASPLGQGKPYTF
NA | TRBJ2-1 | NA | TRBV2 | 13 | TGTGCCAGTCTGGGGGGGCCTTACAATGAGCAGTTCTTC | CASLGGPYNEQFF
NA | TRBJ1-3 | TRBD1 | TRBV24-1 | 17 | TGTGCCACCAGTGACAAGTTGGACAGGGGGACTGGAAACACCATATATTTT | CATSDKLDRGTGNTIYF
NA | TRBJ2-7 | NA | TRBV7-8 | 10 | TGTGCCAGCAGCTTCACAGAGCAGTACTTC | CASSFTEQYF
NA | TRBJ2-3 | NA | TRBV9 | 14 | TGTGCCAGCAGCGTAGCCGGGGGACGGGATACGCAGTATTTT | CASSVAGGRDTQYF
NA | TRBJ1-3 | NA | TRBV3-1/TRBV3-2 | 12 | TGTGCCAGCAGTAGAGACAGTTACACCATATATTTT | CASSRDSYTIYF
NA | TRBJ2-5 | TRBD1 | TRBV3-1/TRBV3-2 | 14 | TGTGCCAGCAGCTTACGACAGGGCGCGGAGACCCAGTACTTC | CASSLRQGAETQYF
NA | TRBJ1-2 | NA | TRBV6-5 | 15 | TGTGCCAGCAGTTCTGGGCAGGGCGCCAACTATGGCTACACCTTC | CASSSGQGANYGYTF
once | TRBJ2-7 | TRBD2 | TRBV6-5 | 14 | TGTGCCAGCAGTTTCGGGACTAGCGGGGGTTCTGAGTACTTC | CASSFGTSGGSEYF
NA | TRBJ2-7 | TRBD1 | TRBV10-2 | 16 | TGCGCCAGCAGTGCCTTAATCGGGACAGGTGACCACGAGCAGTACTTC | CASSALIGTGDHEQYF
once | TRBJ2-3 | NA | TRBV6-5 | 12 | TGTGCCAGCAGTTCGAGAGCAGATACGCAGTATTTT | CASSSRADTQYF
NA | TRBJ2-7 | TRBD1 | TRBV18 | 12 | TGTGCCAGCTCGCTCGGACAGGGCGAGCAGTACTTC | CASSLGQGEQYF
NA | TRBJ1-1 | NA | TRBV12-3/TRBV12-4 | 13 | TGTGCCAGCAGCCACTACTGGAACACTGAAGCTTTCTTT | CASSHYWNTEAFF
NA | TRBJ1-1 | TRBD1 | TRBV12-3/TRBV12-4 | 13 | TGTGCCACCCGACAGGGGGAGTACACTGAAGCTTTCTTT | CATRQGEYTEAFF
NA | TRBJ2-1 | TRBD1 | TRBV10-1 | 15 | TGCGCCAGCAGTGACCTTCAGACAGGGCGCAATGAGCAGTTCTTC | CASSDLQTGRNEQFF
NA | TRBJ2-7 | NA | TRBV12-3/TRBV12-4 | 12 | TGTGCCAGCACCTCTGGGCTTCCCGAGCAGTACTTC | CASTSGLPEQYF
few | TRBJ1-5 | NA | TRBV12-3/TRBV12-4 | 13 | TGTGCCAGCAGTTTAGAACAGGATCAGCCCCAGCATTTT | CASSLEQDQPQHF
NA | TRBJ1-1 | TRBD1 | TRBV7-9 | 15 | TGTGCCAGCCGGGACAGACGTGACCTGAACACTGAAGCTTTCTTT | CASRDRRDLNTEAFF
NA | TRBJ1-2 | TRBD1 | TRBV9 | 14 | TGTGCCAGCAGCGCCGGGACAGCACGTTATGGCTACACCTTC | CASSAGTARYGYTF
NA | TRBJ2-3 | TRBD2 | TRBV12-5 | 18 | TGTGCTAGTGGTTTCGTACCGGCGACTAGCGGTAACACAGATACGCAGTATTTT | CASGFVPATSGNTDTQYF
NA | TRBJ2-7 | NA | TRBV7-6 | 14 | TGTGCCAGCAGCTTAGGCCAGGCTTACCACGAGCAGTACTTC | CASSLGQAYHEQYF
once | TRBJ2-7 | TRBD1 | TRBV18 | 15 | TGTGCCAGCTCACCACAGCAGGGGGCCACCTACGAGCAGTACTTC | CASSPQQGATYEQYF
NA | TRBJ1-6 | TRBD1 | TRBV5-4 | 15 | TGTGCCAGCAGCTTGATAGGACAGGGAGGTTCACCCCTCCACTTT | CASSLIGQGGSPLHF
NA | TRBJ2-2 | NA | TRBV12-5 | 16 | TGTGCTAGTGGTCTCCGGACAAGCGCGAACACCGGGGAGCTGTTTTTT | CASGLRTSANTGELFF
NA | TRBJ2-3 | NA | TRBV27 | 15 | TGTGCCACTTCCCAGCGCCGACTCCAGACAGATACGCAGTATTTT | CATSQRRLQTDTQYF
NA | TRBJ2-1 | TRBD2 | TRBV7-9 | 17 | TGTGCCAGCAGCCCGATTAGCGGGGGAGGGTTTTGGAATGAGCAGTTCTTC | CASSPISGGGFWNEQFF
NA | TRBJ2-1 | NA | TRBV4-1 | 15 | TGCGCCAGCAGCCTCAGGGCAATCCCCTACAATGAGCAGTTCTTC | CASSLRAIPYNEQFF
NA | TRBJ2-3 | NA | TRBV4-1 | 13 | TGCGCCAGCAGAGGGACTAGCACAGATACGCAGTATTTT | CASRGTSTDTQYF
NA | TRBJ1-2 | NA | TRBV15 | 15 | TGTGCCACCAGCAGGGAGGTATCCGCTAACTATGGCTACACCTTC | CATSREVSANYGYTF
NA | TRBJ2-7 | TRBD2 | TRBV4-2 | 15 | TGTGCCAGCAGCCAATCGGGGGGGGGTTCCATAGGGCAGTACTTC | CASSQSGGGSIGQYF
NA | TRBJ2-1 | NA | TRBV9 | 15 | TGTGCCAGCAGCGTAGGCCGGGCGGGGTACAATGAGCAGTTCTTC | CASSVGRAGYNEQFF
NA | TRBJ1-5 | TRBD1 | TRBV6-5 | 14 | TGTGCCAGCAGACAGGGGGGAGGGGGACAGCCCCAGCATTTT | CASRQGGGGQPQHF
once | TRBJ2-7 | TRBD1 | TRBV2 | 13 | TGTGCCAGCAGTGCGAGACAGGGAACCCAGCAGTACTTC | CASSARQGTQQYF
NA | TRBJ1-1 | NA | TRBV5-1 | 13 | TGCGCCAGCAGCGCGGAGGGGAGGACTGAAGCTTTCTTT | CASSAEGRTEAFF
NA | TRBJ1-5 | NA | TRBV2 | 17 | TGTGCCAGCACGGAAATAATAGGACGGGGTAGCAATCAGCCCCAGCATTTT | CASTEIIGRGSNQPQHF
NA | TRBJ2-7 | NA | TRBV6-5 | 14 | TGTGCCAGCAGCCTCGGACTGCTATCCTACGAGCAGTACTTC | CASSLGLLSYEQYF
NA | TRBJ2-1 | TRBD2 | TRBV4-1 | 17 | TGCGCCAGCAGCCAAGATATAAAGCGGGGGGTCTACAATGAGCAGTTCTTC | CASSQDIKRGVYNEQFF
NA | TRBJ1-2 | TRBD1 | TRBV5-4 | 16 | TGTGCCAGCAGCTCCAACCGCAAAGACAGGGGCTATGGCTACACCTTC | CASSSNRKDRGYGYTF
NA | TRBJ2-1 | TRBD2 | TRBV6-5 | 15 | TGTGCCAGCGGGGCGGGGGGGTACGTCCACAATGAGCAGTTCTTC | CASGAGGYVHNEQFF
NA | TRBJ1-3 | NA | TRBV11-2 | 11 | TGTGCCAGCAGCTTCCATGACACCATATATTTT | CASSFHDTIYF
NA | TRBJ1-2 | NA | TRBV30 | 12 | TGTGCCTGGAGCCACGGGAATAATGGCTACACCTTC | CAWSHGNNGYTF